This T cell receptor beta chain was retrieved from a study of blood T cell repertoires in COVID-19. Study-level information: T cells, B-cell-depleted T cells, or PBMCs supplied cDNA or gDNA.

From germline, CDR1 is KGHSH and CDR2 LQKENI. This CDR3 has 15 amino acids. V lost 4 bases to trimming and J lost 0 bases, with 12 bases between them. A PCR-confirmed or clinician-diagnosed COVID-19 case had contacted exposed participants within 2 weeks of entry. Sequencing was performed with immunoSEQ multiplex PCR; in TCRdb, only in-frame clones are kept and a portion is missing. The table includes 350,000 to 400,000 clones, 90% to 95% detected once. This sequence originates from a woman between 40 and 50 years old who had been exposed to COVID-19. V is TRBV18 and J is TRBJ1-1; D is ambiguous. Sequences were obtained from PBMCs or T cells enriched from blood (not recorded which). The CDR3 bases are TGTGCCAGCTCACGCGGGAGTAATATGAACACTGAAGCTTTCTTT. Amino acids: CASSRGSNMNTEAFF. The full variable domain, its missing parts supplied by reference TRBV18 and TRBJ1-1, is NAGVMQNPRHLVRRRGQEARLRCSPMKGHSHVYWYRQLPEEGLKFMVYLQKENIIDESGMPKERFSAEFPKEGPSILRIQQVVRGDSAAYFCASSRGSNMNTEAFFGQGTRLTVV.